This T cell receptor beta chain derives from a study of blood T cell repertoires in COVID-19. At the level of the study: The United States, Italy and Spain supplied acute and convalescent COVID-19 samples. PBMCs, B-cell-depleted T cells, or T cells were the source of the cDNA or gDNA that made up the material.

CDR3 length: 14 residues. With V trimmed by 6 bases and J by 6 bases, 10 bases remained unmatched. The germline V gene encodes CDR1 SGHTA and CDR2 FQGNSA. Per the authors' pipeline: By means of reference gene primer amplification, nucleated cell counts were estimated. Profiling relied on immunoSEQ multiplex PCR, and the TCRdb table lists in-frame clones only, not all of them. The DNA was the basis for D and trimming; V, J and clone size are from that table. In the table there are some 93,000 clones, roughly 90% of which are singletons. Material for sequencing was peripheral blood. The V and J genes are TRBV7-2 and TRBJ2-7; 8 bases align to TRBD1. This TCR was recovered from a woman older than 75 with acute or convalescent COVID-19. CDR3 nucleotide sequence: TGTGCCAGCAGTTGGACAGGGTATAAGGGCGAGCAGTACTTC. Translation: CASSWTGYKGEQYF.